The clone carrying this TCR beta chain was counted a single time. This record belongs to a study of cytomegalovirus exposure and HLA in healthy donors. Study information: Researchers found that roughly 77% of 398 genotyped donors fell within the Caucasian-associated ancestry cluster.

The V segment lost 0 bases and the J segment 0 bases; nucleotides outside the gene matches: 10. The germline gives CDR1 SGHDT, CDR2 YYEEEE. CDR3 length: 18 residues. The study ran its PCR with 60 Vbeta and 13 Jbeta primers. Here immunoSEQ multiplex PCR was the method, and the copy in TCRdb shows in-frame clones only, minus some. The repertoire holds under 150,000 clones, with around 78% as singletons. This receptor was identified in a woman aged 40 to 50 in good health and CMV-seropositive. The chain joins TRBV5-6 to TRBJ2-3; TRBD2 matches 7 bases. The sample consisted of PBMCs. The CDR3 sequence is CASSLAGGNYLSTDTQYF. CDR3 in DNA: TGTGCCAGCAGCTTGGCGGGGGGTAACTACCTTAGCACAGATACGCAGTATTTT.